The TCR beta chain under discussion was sequenced for a study of human T cells and chemical hapten exposure. As for time point: pre-sensitization, week 0. The treatment here: therapeutic diphenylcyclopropenone sensitization with weekly scalp DPC. TCRdb re-analysed the RACE reads in MiXCR, keeping a single row per CDR3 protein. Of 280,000 or so distinct CDR3 sequences listed, 7.7% are singletons. The CDR3 loop spans 15 amino acids. The V and J ends lost 6 bases and 1 base, in that order; junction bases with no gene match: 6. CDR1 SNHLY and CDR2 FYNNEI come from the germline V gene. This clonotype was seen ten or more times.

The chain couples TRBV2 to TRBJ1-5, with 7 bases matching TRBD1. The sample in question was whole blood, obtained in connection with sensitization to the hapten diphenylcyclopropenone (DPC). This TCR came from a man younger than 35 with alopecia areata. Some clones in this sample may be carry-over from other donors' samples. CDR3 loop: CASRKGTVSNQPQHF. CDR3 DNA: TGTGCCAGCAGAAAGGGGACAGTAAGCAATCAGCCCCAGCATTTT.